One sample yielded the 20 T cell receptor beta chains listed below, sequenced in a study of blood T cell repertoires in COVID-19. TCRdb keeps only in-frame clones here, not all; method: immunoSEQ multiplex PCR. The sample consists of just over 150,000 clones, roughly nine tenths of them appearing once. Sequencing was done on a sample of peripheral blood. The receptors stem from a middle-aged woman with acute or convalescent COVID-19.

V usage is TRBV13 and J usage is TRBJ2-7; 7 nucleotides align to TRBD1. V lost 4 bases and J lost 7; bases outside the gene matches: 7. This CDR3 has 13 residues. Germline lookup yields CDR1 PRHDT and CDR2 FYEKMQ (reference sequence). Written as DNA, the CDR3 is TGTGCCAGCAGCTCTATGGACAGGCTTGAGCAGTACTTC. Translating it yields CASSSMDRLEQYF.

The chain couples TRBV6-5 to TRBJ1-1; 8 bases align to TRBD1. With V trimmed by 2 bases and J by 4 bases, 6 bases remained unmatched. CDR3 size: 15 residues. Germline V lookup: CDR1 MNHEY, CDR2 SVGAGI. CDR3 DNA sequence: TGTGCCAGCAGTTACGTTTTACAGGGGGGCACTGAAGCTTTCTTT. It translates to CASSYVLQGGTEAFF.

This chain uses TRBV10-1 with TRBJ1-1; a weak D match, TRBD1 (6 bases). V was pared by 2 bases and J by 0 bases, with 10 bases between. The CDR3 is 15 amino acids. The germline V gene encodes CDR1 WNHNN and CDR2 SYGVQD (reference sequence). CDR3 DNA: TGCGCCAGCAGTGAGGGGACAACCATGAACACTGAAGCTTTCTTT. Its translation: CASSEGTTMNTEAFF.

The rearrangement links TRBV5-6 to TRBJ2-5; D is perhaps TRBD2 (5 bases). The CDR3 is 16 residues long. Germline assignment: CDR1 SGHDT and CDR2 YYEEEE. Trimming took off 3 bases at V and 2 bases at J, with 17 bases between the two ends. CDR3 DNA sequence: TGTGCCAGCAGCTCTCCGCGAGGGTTTCGACAAGAGACCCAGTACTTC. Its protein product is CASSSPRGFRQETQYF.

This clone was detected only once. This chain links TRBV14 with TRBJ2-5; possibly TRBD1 for D (6 bases). This CDR3 is 15 amino acids long. The germline V gene has CDR1 SGHDN and CDR2 FVKESK. With 5 bases removed from V and 4 bases from J, the gap between germline ends came to 17 bases. The CDR3 nucleotides are TGTGCCAGCAGCACACAGGGCCGGGCTCGAGAGACCCAGTACTTC. This translates into CASSTQGRARETQYF.

The chain uses TRBV28 and TRBJ1-4; a weak D match, TRBD1 (6 bases). Trimming took off 2 bases at V and 5 bases at J, with 9 bases between the two ends. This CDR3 comprises 14 residues. Germline lookup yields CDR1 MDHEN and CDR2 SYDVKM. The CDR3 spells CASSLAQGNEKLFF. The DNA for the CDR3 is TGTGCCAGCAGTTTAGCGCAGGGGAATGAAAAACTGTTTTTT.

V gene TRBV3-1 (or the pseudogene TRBV3-2) combines with J gene TRBJ1-3, with D unclear. This CDR3 is 15 amino acids long. V was shortened by 1 base and J by 2 bases, with 9 bases between the two germline ends. In germline, CDR1 is LGHDT, CDR2 YNNKEL (reference sequence). The CDR3 spells CASSQGVQAGNTIYF. The CDR3 nucleotides read TGTGCCAGCAGCCAAGGGGTGCAGGCTGGAAACACCATATATTTT.

The chain combines TRBV24-1 with TRBJ1-5; TRBD1 matches at 8 bases. This CDR3 has 14 amino acids. Germline V lookup: CDR1 KGHDR, CDR2 SFDVKD. J lost 7 bases, V lost 3 bases, and 4 bases had no gene match. CDR3 region: CATSDPTGVQPQHF. CDR3 coding DNA: TGTGCCACCAGTGATCCGACAGGGGTACAGCCCCAGCATTTT.

V gene TRBV4-1 combines with J gene TRBJ1-2; unclear D gene. The germline gives CDR1 MGHRA, CDR2 YSYEKL. The CDR3 spans 14 residues. Trimming shortened V by 4 bases and J by 6 bases, and 15 bases separated the two germline ends. The CDR3 DNA sequence: TGCGCCAGCAGCCCACTGGGCAGAGAAGATGGCTACACCTTC. This gives the protein CASSPLGREDGYTF.

This chain uses TRBV9 with TRBJ2-1; D might be TRBD1 (5 bases). CDR1 and CDR2 from the germline V gene are SGDLS and YYNGEE. V was cut by 3 bases and J by 6 bases, with 10 bases left in between. The CDR3 runs 13 residues. CDR3 protein: CASSATEVNEQFF. The CDR3, as DNA: TGTGCCAGCAGCGCGACAGAGGTCAATGAGCAGTTCTTC.

This rearrangement joins TRBV19 to TRBJ2-3, with a tentative D call TRBD1 (5 bases). Trimming shortened V by 4 bases and J by 1 base, and 15 bases separated the two germline ends. Germline CDR1 is LNHDA and CDR2 is SQIVND (reference sequence). The CDR3 has 16 residues. The CDR3 loop is CASSRQTPGGTDTQYF. CDR3 bases: TGTGCCAGTAGTAGACAGACCCCTGGGGGCACAGATACGCAGTATTTT.

This sequence joins TRBV4-2 and TRBJ2-7; 7 nucleotides match TRBD1. There are 14 residues in the CDR3. J was trimmed by 3 bases and V by 2 bases; bases with no gene match: 4. The germline V gene encodes CDR1 LGHNA and CDR2 YNFKEQ. As DNA, the CDR3 is TGTGCCAGCAGCCAATCTCAGGGGGACTACGAGCAGTACTTC. Amino acids: CASSQSQGDYEQYF.

The chain is built from TRBV11-1 and TRBJ2-1, with D possibly being TRBD1 (5 bases). Per germline, CDR1 SGHAT and CDR2 FQDESV (reference sequence). This CDR3 region has 12 residues. The ends were cut back, 5 bases at V and 10 bases at J, with 12 bases in the middle. The CDR3 nucleotides read TGTGCCAGCAGCAAACAGGCGCCGGAGCAGTTCTTC. This gives the protein CASSKQAPEQFF.

The chain is built from TRBV2 and TRBJ1-2; 7 nucleotides agree with TRBD1. This CDR3 comprises 15 residues. Per germline, CDR1 SNHLY and CDR2 FYNNEI. J gave up 4 bases and V 6 bases, and 11 bases lay outside the gene matches. This CDR3 reads CASSGADRYSYGYTF. As DNA, the CDR3 is TGTGCCAGCAGCGGGGCGGACAGGTACTCCTATGGCTACACCTTC.

The chain has TRBV13 and TRBJ2-3; possible D gene TRBD1, 5 bases. V lost 3 bases and J 0 bases, leaving 7 bases between the germline ends. The CDR3 totals 14 residues. CDR1 PRHDT and CDR2 FYEKMQ come from the germline V gene (reference sequence). The CDR3 region is CASSFRTSTDTQYF. In nucleotides, the CDR3 is TGTGCCAGCAGCTTTCGGACAAGCACAGATACGCAGTATTTT.

The chain links TRBV11-1 to TRBJ2-7, with a possible D match to TRBD1 (6 bases). Per the germline V gene, CDR1 is SGHAT and CDR2 is FQDESV (reference sequence). The CDR3 consists of 16 residues. V gave up 8 bases and J gave up 1 base, with 21 bases separating them. CDR3 coding DNA: TGTGCCAGCGCGAAAACGAGGGGACATGAGTCCTACGAGCAGTACTTC. This translates into CASAKTRGHESYEQYF. Using reference TRBV11-1 and TRBJ2-7 for the parts outside the CDR3, the full variable domain is EAEVAQSPRYKITEKSQAVAFWCDPISGHATLYWYRQILGQGPELLVQFQDESVVDDSQLPKDRFSAERLKGVDSTLKIQPAELGDSAMYLCASAKTRGHESYEQYFGPGTRLTVT.

This chain connects TRBV6-4 to TRBJ1-4; possibly TRBD1 for D (5 bases). Germline-derived CDR1 and CDR2 are MRHNA and SNTAGT. The CDR3 runs 14 residues. Between the trimmed V and J ends, which lost 5 bases and 7 bases, there was a span of 14 bases. CDR3 amino acids: CASSPTEYGEKLFF. In DNA, the CDR3 is TGTGCCAGCAGTCCGACAGAGTATGGTGAAAAACTGTTTTTT.

The genes are TRBV5-1 and TRBJ2-3, with 12 bases lining up with TRBD2. Germline loops: CDR1 SGHRS, CDR2 YFSETQ. CDR3 length: 15 amino acids. Trimming cost V 4 bases and J 6 bases; bases outside gene matches: 6. The CDR3 nucleotides are TGCGCCAGCAGCACAACTAGCGGGGGGAGGGATACGCAGTATTTT. Translated, it gives CASSTTSGGRDTQYF.

The count of this clone is one. CDR3 protein: CASSEARGDRVKSPLHF. CDR3 bases: TGTGCCAGCAGTGAAGCGCGGGGGGACAGGGTGAAATCACCCCTCCACTTT. The gene calls are TRBV2 and TRBJ1-6; 9 bases are a match to TRBD1. CDR1 and CDR2 from the germline V gene are SNHLY and FYNNEI. CDR3 length equals 17 residues. Unmatched junction bases numbered 10, after V lost 0 bases and J lost 10 bases.

CDR3 residues: CASSMGGEAGFGQPQHF. DNA of the CDR3: TGTGCCAGTAGTATGGGGGGGGAGGCCGGCTTTGGTCAGCCCCAGCATTTT. The chain uses TRBV19 and TRBJ1-5; D perhaps matches TRBD1 (5 bases). V was clipped by 3 bases and J by 6 bases, with 21 bases between them. Germline V gene data show CDR1 as LNHDA and CDR2 as SQIVND (reference sequence). The CDR3 is made up of 17 amino acids.